What follows are 3 T cell receptor beta chains derived from one specimen sequenced in a study of shared clonotypes between healthy human individuals. The repertoire was sequenced with immunoSEQ multiplex PCR; TCRdb's copy has only in-frame clones and lacks some. The data show about 2.3 million clones, just over 90% seen once. Sequencing was performed on naive CD4+ T cells from PBMCs. The sample's subset: CD45RA+ positively selected. The source of these receptors is a man aged 18-30 years in good health. Some clones in this sample may be carry-over from other donors' samples.

The CDR3: CASSEAARGRREKLFF. Written as DNA, the CDR3 is TGTGCCAGCAGTGAAGCTGCGAGGGGTCGAAGAGAAAAACTGTTTTTT. This chain connects TRBV2 to TRBJ1-4; D is possibly TRBD1 (5 bases). The CDR3 consists of 16 residues. V lost 0 bases and J 8 bases, leaving 16 bases between the germline ends. Germline loops: CDR1 SNHLY, CDR2 FYNNEI. Using reference TRBV2 and TRBJ1-4 for the parts outside the CDR3, the full variable domain is EPEVTQTPSHQVTQMGQEVILRCVPISNHLYFYWYRQILGQKVEFLVSFYNNEISEKSEIFDDQFSVERPDGSNFTLKIRSTKLEDSAMYFCASSEAARGRREKLFFGSGTQLSVL.

Of note for this clone: The sample has other DNA sequences that encode this CDR3 too. The chain carries TRBV15 and TRBJ2-7, with a possible D match to TRBD2 (5 bases). The CDR3 spans 15 residues. Germline-derived CDR1 and CDR2 are LNHNV and YYDKDF (reference sequence). Trimming took off 1 base at V and 1 base at J, with 11 bases between the two ends. DNA for the CDR3: TGTGCCACCAGCAGAGGAGGAGGCGGATCCTACGAGCAGTACTTC. This codes for CATSRGGGGSYEQYF.

V gene TRBV15 combines with J gene TRBJ1-2; TRBD1 is a possible D gene (5 bases). The V gene's germline CDR1 is LNHNV and CDR2 YYDKDF (reference sequence). This CDR3 spans 14 amino acids. With 1 base removed from V and 4 bases from J, the gap between germline ends came to 10 bases. The CDR3 bases are TGTGCCACCAGCAGAGCACCCGGGGGCTATGGCTACACCTTC. Protein: CATSRAPGGYGYTF. The full variable domain, with the rest looked up from reference TRBV15 and TRBJ1-2, is DAMVIQNPRYQVTQFGKPVTLSCSQTLNHNVMYWYQQKSSQAPKLLFHYYDKDFNNEADTPDNFQSRRPNTSFCFLDIRSPGLGDTAMYLCATSRAPGGYGYTFGSGTRLTVV.